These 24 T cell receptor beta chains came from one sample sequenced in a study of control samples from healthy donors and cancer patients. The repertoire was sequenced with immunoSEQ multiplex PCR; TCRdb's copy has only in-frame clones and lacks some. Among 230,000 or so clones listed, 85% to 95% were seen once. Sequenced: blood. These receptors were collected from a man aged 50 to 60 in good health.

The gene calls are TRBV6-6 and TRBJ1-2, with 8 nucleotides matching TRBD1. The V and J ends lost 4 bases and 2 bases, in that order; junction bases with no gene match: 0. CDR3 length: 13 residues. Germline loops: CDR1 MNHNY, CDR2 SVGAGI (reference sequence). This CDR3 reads CASSSGGNYGYTF. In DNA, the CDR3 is TGTGCCAGCAGTTCAGGGGGCAACTATGGCTACACCTTC.

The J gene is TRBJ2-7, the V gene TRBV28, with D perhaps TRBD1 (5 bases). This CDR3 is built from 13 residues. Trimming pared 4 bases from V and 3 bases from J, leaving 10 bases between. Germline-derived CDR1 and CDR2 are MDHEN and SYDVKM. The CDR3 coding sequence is TGTGCCAGCAGTTATAATCAGGGCTACGAGCAGTACTTC. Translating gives CASSYNQGYEQYF.

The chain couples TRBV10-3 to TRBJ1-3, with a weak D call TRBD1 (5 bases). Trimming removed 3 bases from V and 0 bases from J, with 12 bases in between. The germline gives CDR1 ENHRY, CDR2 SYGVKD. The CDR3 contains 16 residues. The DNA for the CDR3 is TGTGCCATCAGTGAAACGAACGGGACCTCTGGAAACACCATATATTTT. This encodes CAISETNGTSGNTIYF.

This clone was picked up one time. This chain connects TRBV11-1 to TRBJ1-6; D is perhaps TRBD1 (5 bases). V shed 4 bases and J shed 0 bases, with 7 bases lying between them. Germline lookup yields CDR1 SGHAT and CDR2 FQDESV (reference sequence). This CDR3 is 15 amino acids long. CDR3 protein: CASSWGSSYNSPLHF. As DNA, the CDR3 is TGTGCCAGCAGCTGGGGGAGCTCCTATAATTCACCCCTCCACTTT.

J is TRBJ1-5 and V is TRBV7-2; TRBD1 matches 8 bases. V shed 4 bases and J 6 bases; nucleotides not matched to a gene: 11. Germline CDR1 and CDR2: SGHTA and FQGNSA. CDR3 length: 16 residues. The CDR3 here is CASSSGGAGHRQPQHF. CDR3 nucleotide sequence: TGTGCCAGCAGCTCAGGGGGCGCGGGTCACCGTCAGCCCCAGCATTTT. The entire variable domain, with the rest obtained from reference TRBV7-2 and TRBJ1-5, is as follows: GAGVSQSPSNKVTEKGKDVELRCDPISGHTALYWYRQSLGQGLEFLIYFQGNSAPDKSGLPSDRFSAERTGGSVSTLTIQRTQQEDSAVYLCASSSGGAGHRQPQHFGDGTRLSIL.

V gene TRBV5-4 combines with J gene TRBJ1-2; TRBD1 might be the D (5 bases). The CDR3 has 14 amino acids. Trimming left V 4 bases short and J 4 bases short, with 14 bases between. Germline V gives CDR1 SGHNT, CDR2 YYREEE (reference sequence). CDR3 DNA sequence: TGTGCCAGCAGCATCCGACAGAGTCCCTATGGCTACACCTTC. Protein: CASSIRQSPYGYTF.

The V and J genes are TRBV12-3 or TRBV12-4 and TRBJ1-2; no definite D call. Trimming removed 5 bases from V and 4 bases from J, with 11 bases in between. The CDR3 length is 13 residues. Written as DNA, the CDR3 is TGTGCCAGCAGTAGGGCCCAGACCTATGGCTACACCTTC. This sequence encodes CASSRAQTYGYTF.

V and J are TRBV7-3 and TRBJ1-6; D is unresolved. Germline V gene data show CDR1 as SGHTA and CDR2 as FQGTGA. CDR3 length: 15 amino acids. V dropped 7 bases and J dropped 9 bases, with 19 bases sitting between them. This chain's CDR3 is CASIHPGVFGSPLHF. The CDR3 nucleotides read TGTGCCAGCATCCATCCCGGGGTTTTCGGTTCACCCCTCCACTTT.

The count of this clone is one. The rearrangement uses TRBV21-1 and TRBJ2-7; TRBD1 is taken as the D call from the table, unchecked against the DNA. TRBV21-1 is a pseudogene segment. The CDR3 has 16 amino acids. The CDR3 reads CASSKDKTGGSYEQYV. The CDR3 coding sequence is TGTGCCAGCAGCAAAGACAAGACAGGGGGCTCGTACGAGCAGTACGTC.

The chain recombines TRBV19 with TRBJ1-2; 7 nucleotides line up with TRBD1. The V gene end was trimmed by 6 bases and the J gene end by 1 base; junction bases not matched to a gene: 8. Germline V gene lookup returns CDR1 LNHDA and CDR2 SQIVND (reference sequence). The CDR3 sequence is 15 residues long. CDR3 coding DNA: TGTGCCAGTAGATCCCAGGGGGTACATAACTATGGCTACACCTTC. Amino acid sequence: CASRSQGVHNYGYTF.

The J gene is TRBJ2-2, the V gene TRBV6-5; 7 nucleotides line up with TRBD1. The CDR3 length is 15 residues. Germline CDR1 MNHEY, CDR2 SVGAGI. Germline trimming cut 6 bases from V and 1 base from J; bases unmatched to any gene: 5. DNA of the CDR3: TGTGCCAGCAGCAGGGACAGCTGGAACACCGGGGAGCTGTTTTTT. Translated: CASSRDSWNTGELFF.

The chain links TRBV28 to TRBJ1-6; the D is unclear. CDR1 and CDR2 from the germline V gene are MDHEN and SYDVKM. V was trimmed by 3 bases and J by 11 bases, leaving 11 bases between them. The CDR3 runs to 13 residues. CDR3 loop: CASSLPSPPPLHF. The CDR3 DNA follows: TGTGCCAGCAGTTTGCCTAGTCCCCCACCCCTCCACTTT.

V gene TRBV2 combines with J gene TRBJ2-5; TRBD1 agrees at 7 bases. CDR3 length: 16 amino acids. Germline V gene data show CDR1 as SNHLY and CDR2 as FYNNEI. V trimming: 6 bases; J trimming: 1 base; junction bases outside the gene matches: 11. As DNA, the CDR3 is TGTGCCAGCAGGAAAGCATGGCAGGGGGTCCAAGAGACCCAGTACTTC. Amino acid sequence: CASRKAWQGVQETQYF.

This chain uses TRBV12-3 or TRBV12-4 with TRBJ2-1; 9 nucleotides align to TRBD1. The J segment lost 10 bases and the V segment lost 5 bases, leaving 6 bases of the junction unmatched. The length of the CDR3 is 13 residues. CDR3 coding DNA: TGTGCCAGCAGTAGGACAGGGGATGGGGAGCAGTTCTTC. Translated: CASSRTGDGEQFF.

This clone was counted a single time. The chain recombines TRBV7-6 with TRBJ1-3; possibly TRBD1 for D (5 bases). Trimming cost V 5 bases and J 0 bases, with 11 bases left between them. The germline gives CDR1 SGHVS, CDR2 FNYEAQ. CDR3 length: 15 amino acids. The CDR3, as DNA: TGTGCCAGCAGCCCAGGGATGGGCTCTGGAAACACCATATATTTT. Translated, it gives CASSPGMGSGNTIYF.

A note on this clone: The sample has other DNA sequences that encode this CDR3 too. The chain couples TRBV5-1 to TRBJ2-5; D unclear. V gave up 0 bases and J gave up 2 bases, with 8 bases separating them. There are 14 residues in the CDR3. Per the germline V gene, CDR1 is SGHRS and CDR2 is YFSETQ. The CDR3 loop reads CASSLDSVQETQYF. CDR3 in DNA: TGCGCCAGCAGCTTGGACAGCGTTCAAGAGACCCAGTACTTC.

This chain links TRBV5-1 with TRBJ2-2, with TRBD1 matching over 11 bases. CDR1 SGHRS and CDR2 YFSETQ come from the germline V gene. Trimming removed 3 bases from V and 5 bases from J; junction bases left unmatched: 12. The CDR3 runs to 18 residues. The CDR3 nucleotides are TGCGCCAGCAGCTCTCGGACAGGGGGCGTGATTGGTACCGGGGAGCTGTTTTTT. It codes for CASSSRTGGVIGTGELFF.

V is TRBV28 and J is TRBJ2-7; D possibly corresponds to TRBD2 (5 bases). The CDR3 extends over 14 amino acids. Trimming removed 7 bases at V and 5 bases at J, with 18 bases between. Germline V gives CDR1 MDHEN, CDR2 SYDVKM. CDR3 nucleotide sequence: TGTGCCAGCATCCCCGGGTTAGCGAGGAACGAGCAGTACTTC. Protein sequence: CASIPGLARNEQYF.

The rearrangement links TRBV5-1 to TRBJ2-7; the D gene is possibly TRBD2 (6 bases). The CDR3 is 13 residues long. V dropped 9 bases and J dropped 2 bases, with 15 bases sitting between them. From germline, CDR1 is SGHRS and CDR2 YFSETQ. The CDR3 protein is CATRRDFTYEQYF. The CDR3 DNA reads TGCGCCACCCGCCGGGACTTTACCTACGAGCAGTACTTC.

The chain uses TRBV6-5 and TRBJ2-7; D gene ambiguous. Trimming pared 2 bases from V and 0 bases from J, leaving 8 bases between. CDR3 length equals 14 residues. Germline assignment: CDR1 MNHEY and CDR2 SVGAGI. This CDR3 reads CASSYRRSSYEQYV. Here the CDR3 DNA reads TGTGCCAGCAGTTACAGGAGAAGCTCCTACGAGCAGTACGTC.

CDR3 nucleotides: TGTGCCAGCAGCTTAGAACAGTCTTCTGGAAACACCATATATTTT. Translated, it gives CASSLEQSSGNTIYF. This chain uses TRBV7-2 with TRBJ1-3; no firm D call. CDR3 length: 15 residues. V gave up 1 base and J gave up 1 base, with 8 bases separating them. CDR1 is SGHTA, CDR2 FQGNSA, per germline.

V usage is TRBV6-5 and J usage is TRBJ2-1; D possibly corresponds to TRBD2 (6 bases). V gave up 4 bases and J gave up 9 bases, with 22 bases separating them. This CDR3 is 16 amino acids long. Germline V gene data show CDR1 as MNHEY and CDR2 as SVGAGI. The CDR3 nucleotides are TGTGCCAGCAGTTTTTCCTTAGCGGAGTTTGGGGGTGAGCAGTTCTTC. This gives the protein CASSFSLAEFGGEQFF.

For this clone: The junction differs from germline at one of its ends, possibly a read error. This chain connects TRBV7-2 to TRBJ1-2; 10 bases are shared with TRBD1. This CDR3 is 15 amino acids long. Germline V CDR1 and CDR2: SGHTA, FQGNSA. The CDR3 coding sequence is TGTGCCAGCAGCCCTCGACAGGGGGCTAATTATGGCTACACCTTC. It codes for CASSPRQGANYGYTF.

The CDR3 region is CASRERNTEAFF. DNA for the CDR3: TGCGCCAGCAGGGAGCGGAACACTGAAGCTTTCTTT. V is TRBV5-1 and J is TRBJ1-1; D is undetermined. V gave up 5 bases and J gave up 1 base, with 6 bases separating them. CDR1 and CDR2 (germline): SGHRS, YFSETQ. This CDR3 is 12 amino acids long.